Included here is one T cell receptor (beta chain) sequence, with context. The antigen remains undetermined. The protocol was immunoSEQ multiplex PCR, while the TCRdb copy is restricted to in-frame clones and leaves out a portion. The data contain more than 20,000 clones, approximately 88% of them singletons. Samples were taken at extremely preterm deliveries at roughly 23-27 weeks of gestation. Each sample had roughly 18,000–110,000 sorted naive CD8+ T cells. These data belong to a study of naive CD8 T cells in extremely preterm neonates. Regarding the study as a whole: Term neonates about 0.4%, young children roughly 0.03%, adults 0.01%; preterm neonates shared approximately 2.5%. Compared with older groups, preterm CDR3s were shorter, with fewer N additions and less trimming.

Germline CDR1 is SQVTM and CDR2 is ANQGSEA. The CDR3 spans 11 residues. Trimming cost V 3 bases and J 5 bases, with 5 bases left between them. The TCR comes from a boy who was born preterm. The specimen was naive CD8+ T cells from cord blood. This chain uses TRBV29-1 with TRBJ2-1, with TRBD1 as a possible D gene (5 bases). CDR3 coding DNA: TGCAGCGTTGACAGGGACAATGAGCAGTTCTTC. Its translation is CSVDRDNEQFF.